The rows below give T cell receptor beta chains drawn from one sample of a study of blood T cell repertoires in COVID-19. Generated by immunoSEQ multiplex PCR, the TCRdb table keeps only in-frame clones and is missing some. Seen here are about 170,000 clones, 65% to 90% observed once, and the top ten hold roughly 7%. Sequenced sample: peripheral blood. The origin of the receptors is a middle-aged woman with COVID-19, enrolled during active disease. Both conserved end residues are part of each CDR3.

CDR3 length	V gene	J gene	CDR3 protein
16	TRBV11-2	TRBJ2-3	CASSWGGTTSTDTQYF
14	TRBV5-5	TRBJ1-2	CASSLDSGRYGYTF
15	TRBV7-9	TRBJ1-6	CASSFDRGFNSPLHF
15	TRBV15	TRBJ1-5	CATSRDQGRNQPQHF
16	TRBV9	TRBJ2-1	CASSPHTSFTHNEQFF
14	TRBV9	TRBJ1-2	CASSREGAGYGYTF
14	TRBV19	TRBJ2-4	CASRNSGRKNIQYF
14	TRBV10-3	TRBJ2-3	CATRLAVSTDTQYF
12	TRBV27	TRBJ2-3	CASSTESDTQYF
19	TRBV3-1/TRBV3-2	TRBJ2-3	CASSQEVLGTLTSTDTQYF
16	TRBV29-1	TRBJ2-1	CSVLKTSADSYNEQFF
18	TRBV10-3	TRBJ1-1	CAISEARGRDRLNTEAFF
15	TRBV19	TRBJ2-1	CASSMGLAGVNEQFF
16	TRBV5-1	TRBJ2-2	CASSAASALASGELFF
15	TRBV5-1	TRBJ2-3	CASSLWRGGTDTQYF
14	TRBV7-9	TRBJ2-7	CASSLDVASYEQYF
15	TRBV2	TRBJ2-1	CASREGLAGASEQFF
16	TRBV3-1/TRBV3-2	TRBJ1-1	CASSPPLGTGLPEAFF
13	TRBV30	TRBJ1-1	CAWSVPTETEAFF
15	TRBV9	TRBJ2-3	CASSRNGQGEDTQYF
13	TRBV30	TRBJ1-2	CAWSPGTVLGYTF
13	TRBV27	TRBJ2-5	CASSLMGPETQYF